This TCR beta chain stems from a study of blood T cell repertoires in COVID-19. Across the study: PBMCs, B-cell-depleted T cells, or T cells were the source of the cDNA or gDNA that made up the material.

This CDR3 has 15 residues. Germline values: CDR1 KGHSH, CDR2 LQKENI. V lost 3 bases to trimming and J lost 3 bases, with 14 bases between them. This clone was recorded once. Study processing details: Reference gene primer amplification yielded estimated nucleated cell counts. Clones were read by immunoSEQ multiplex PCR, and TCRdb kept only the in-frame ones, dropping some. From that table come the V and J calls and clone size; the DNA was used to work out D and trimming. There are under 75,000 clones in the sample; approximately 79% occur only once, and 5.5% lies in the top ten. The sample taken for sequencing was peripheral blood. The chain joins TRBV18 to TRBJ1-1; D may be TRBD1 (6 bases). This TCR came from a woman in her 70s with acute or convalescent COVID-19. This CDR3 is CASSPTVPGDTEAFF. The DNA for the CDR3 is TGTGCCAGCTCACCCACCGTCCCAGGGGACACTGAAGCTTTCTTT.